The 25 T cell receptor beta chains in this list originate from one sample, sequenced in a study of blood T cell repertoires in COVID-19. Repertoires were generated with immunoSEQ multiplex PCR, while TCRdb's copy carries only in-frame clones and drops some. This table has roughly 300,000 clones, about 89% appearing once. Sequencing used peripheral blood. The source of these receptors is a man aged 18-30 years who had recovered from COVID-19.

This chain links TRBV6-5 with TRBJ1-1; D is perhaps TRBD1 (6 bases). Trimming cost V 5 bases and J 5 bases, with 12 bases left between them. CDR3 length equals 13 residues. Germline assignment: CDR1 MNHEY and CDR2 SVGAGI. The CDR3 sequence: CASSTGTGTEAFF. The CDR3 nucleotides are TGTGCCAGCAGTACAGGGACGGGGACTGAAGCTTTCTTT.

The genes are TRBV12-3 or TRBV12-4 and TRBJ1-1; TRBD1 aligns across 7 bases. CDR3 length: 13 residues. V lost 3 bases to trimming and J lost 4 bases; unmatched junction nucleotides: 2. CDR3 in DNA: TGTGCCAGCAGTTTTGACAGGGTCACTGAAGCTTTCTTT. Amino acids: CASSFDRVTEAFF.

This clone was observed a handful of times. The rearrangement uses TRBV14 and TRBJ2-7; TRBD1 matches 8 bases. The germline CDR1 and CDR2 sequences are SGHDN and FVKESK. This CDR3 has 12 residues. The J segment lost 6 bases and the V segment lost 3 bases, leaving 1 base of the junction unmatched. The CDR3 here is CASSQTGAEQYF. The DNA for the CDR3 is TGTGCCAGCAGCCAGACAGGGGCCGAGCAGTACTTC. The whole variable domain, filled in from reference TRBV14 and TRBJ2-7, reads EAGVTQFPSHSVIEKGQTVTLRCDPISGHDNLYWYRRVMGKEIKFLLHFVKESKQDESGMPNNRFLAERTGGTYSTLKVQPAELEDSGVYFCASSQTGAEQYFGPGTRLTVT.

The chain uses TRBV9 and TRBJ2-5; 10 bases map to TRBD2. Germline CDR1 is SGDLS and CDR2 is YYNGEE. CDR3 length equals 16 residues. The J segment lost 2 bases and the V segment lost 3 bases, leaving 7 bases of the junction unmatched. CDR3 coding DNA: TGTGCCAGCAGCGGCGGACTAGCGGCTACACAAGAGACCCAGTACTTC. Its protein product is CASSGGLAATQETQYF.

The chain joins TRBV5-4 to TRBJ2-3; possible D gene TRBD2, 5 bases. The germline V gene encodes CDR1 SGHNT and CDR2 YYREEE (reference sequence). The CDR3 loop spans 15 amino acids. Trimming cost V 2 bases and J 6 bases, with 16 bases left between them. The CDR3 nucleotides read TGTGCCAGCAGCTTCATGATAGGTACGGGGGATACGCAGTATTTT. This translates into CASSFMIGTGDTQYF.

Details on this clone: This CDR3 is also generated by other DNA sequences in the sample. The chain uses TRBV7-2 and TRBJ2-7, with TRBD2 matching over 12 bases. Trimming cost V 4 bases and J 4 bases; bases outside gene matches: 8. Germline V CDR1 and CDR2: SGHTA, FQGNSA. The CDR3 runs to 16 residues. CDR3 sequence (DNA): TGTGCCAGCAGCTCCTTGACTAGCGGGAGTTCTTACGAGCAGTACTTC. This translates into CASSSLTSGSSYEQYF.

The CDR3 DNA is TGTGCCAGCAGTTACCTTACCGGGAGGGAGCACTACACCTTC. Its protein is CASSYLTGREHYTF. The rearrangement uses TRBV6-5 and TRBJ1-2; D unresolved. V was clipped by 2 bases and J by 10 bases, with 17 bases between them. The length of the CDR3 is 14 residues. The germline V gene encodes CDR1 MNHEY and CDR2 SVGAGI.

The chain uses TRBV19 and TRBJ1-2; tentative D call: TRBD1 (5 bases). Trimming took off 3 bases at V and 9 bases at J, with 14 bases between the two ends. Germline V gives CDR1 LNHDA, CDR2 SQIVND (reference sequence). The CDR3 consists of 13 residues. CDR3 sequence (DNA): TGTGCCAGTAGTATTGGGCAGGGAAAGAGCTACACCTTC. Residues: CASSIGQGKSYTF.

J is TRBJ1-1 and V is TRBV5-1; 9 nucleotides agree with TRBD1. The CDR3 is made up of 17 amino acids. V lost 4 bases, J lost 6 bases, and 16 bases stayed unmatched. Germline V gene sequence: CDR1 SGHRS, CDR2 YFSETQ. The CDR3 coding sequence is TGCGCCAGCAGCCCGGGACAGGGCCTAACCCTCAACGCTGAAGCTTTCTTT. This codes for CASSPGQGLTLNAEAFF.

The sample holds one count of this clone. V and J are TRBV2 and TRBJ2-6, with TRBD1 matching over 11 bases. Germline CDR1 reads SNHLY; CDR2 reads FYNNEI. The junction had 4 bases not matched to a gene; V was cut back by 4 bases and J by 2 bases. The CDR3 extends over 17 amino acids. The DNA of the CDR3 is TGTGCCAGCAGTGCTGGGACAGGGGGAGCTGGGGCCAACGTCCTGACTTTC. Translating it yields CASSAGTGGAGANVLTF.

This rearrangement joins TRBV29-1 to TRBJ2-3; a weak D match, TRBD2 (6 bases). Trimming removed 4 bases from V and 4 bases from J, with 21 bases in between. Germline V gene lookup returns CDR1 SQVTM and CDR2 ANQGSEA. This CDR3 is built from 16 residues. CDR3 nucleotides: TGCAGCGTTGCGGACCTCGGGCGGGAACCCGCAGATACGCAGTATTTT. Its translation is CSVADLGREPADTQYF.

The CDR3 DNA is TGTGCCAGCAGCCAGGCGGGACAGGGGGGCACCGGGGAGCTGTTTTTT. Amino acids: CASSQAGQGGTGELFF. V gene TRBV14 combines with J gene TRBJ2-2; 11 bases match TRBD1. The CDR3 has 16 residues. Germline loops: CDR1 SGHDN, CDR2 FVKESK. V dropped 3 bases and J dropped 4; count of bases not matched to a gene: 4.

This rearrangement joins TRBV11-3 to TRBJ2-7; 7 bases are a match to TRBD1. CDR1 is SGHNT, CDR2 YENEEA, per germline. This CDR3 has 12 residues. V was pared by 5 bases and J by 6 bases, with 4 bases of the junction left unmatched. The CDR3 protein is CASSPTGVEQYF. The CDR3 DNA reads as TGTGCCAGCAGCCCCACAGGGGTCGAGCAGTACTTC.

The rearrangement links TRBV6-5 to TRBJ2-1, with 7 positions matching TRBD1. The CDR3 has 15 amino acids. Germline V gives CDR1 MNHEY, CDR2 SVGAGI. Trimming cost V 0 bases and J 5 bases; bases outside gene matches: 4. Here the CDR3 DNA reads TGTGCCAGCAGTTACTCGGACAGGCTCCACAATGAGCAGTTCTTC. Encoded protein: CASSYSDRLHNEQFF.

The chain is built from TRBV5-5 and TRBJ1-3, with a weak D call TRBD1 (6 bases). There are 15 residues in the CDR3. Per the germline V gene, CDR1 is SGHKS and CDR2 is YYEKEE (reference sequence). Trimming took off 1 base at V and 0 bases at J, with 8 bases between the two ends. For the CDR3, the DNA is TGTGCCAGCAGCTTGACGGGACACTCTGGAAACACCATATATTTT. Translated, it gives CASSLTGHSGNTIYF.

J is TRBJ1-2 and V is TRBV6-1; 8 bases are a match to TRBD1. V was clipped by 3 bases and J by 4 bases; unmatched bases: 7. The germline V gene encodes CDR1 MNHNS and CDR2 SASEGT. This CDR3 comprises 15 residues. The CDR3 here is CASSESTGGPYGYTF. The CDR3 bases are TGTGCCAGCAGTGAGTCAACAGGGGGACCCTATGGCTACACCTTC.

V is TRBV5-1 and J is TRBJ2-2, with 10 bases lining up with TRBD1. Germline V gene lookup returns CDR1 SGHRS and CDR2 YFSETQ. The CDR3 runs 14 residues. The trim removed 7 bases at V and 5 bases at J, leaving 5 bases unmatched. DNA of the CDR3: TGCGCCAGCTCCGGGACAGGGGTAACCGGGGAGCTGTTTTTT. Encoded protein: CASSGTGVTGELFF.

This clone was detected only a few times. For the CDR3, the DNA is TGTGCCAGCAGTTTTAGCACCATATATTTT. Its protein product is CASSFSTIYF. The chain carries TRBV12-3 or TRBV12-4 and TRBJ1-3, with unresolved D. The V end lost 3 bases, the J end lost 9 bases, and 3 bases lay between the germline ends. The CDR3 runs 10 residues.

The chain employs TRBV30 and TRBJ2-2; 8 bases fit TRBD2. CDR1 is GTSNPN and CDR2 is SVGIG in the germline V gene (reference sequence). V was pared by 2 bases and J by 4 bases, with 6 bases of the junction left unmatched. This CDR3 has 15 residues. The CDR3 region is CAWSSSGSGTGELFF. CDR3 DNA sequence: TGTGCCTGGAGTTCCAGCGGGAGTGGCACCGGGGAGCTGTTTTTT. Full variable domain (missing parts from reference TRBV30 and TRBJ2-2): SQTIHQWPATLVQPVGSPLSLECTVEGTSNPNLYWYRQAAGRGLQLLFYSVGIGQISSEVPQNLSASRPQDRQFILSSKKLLLSDSGFYLCAWSSSGSGTGELFFGEGSRLTVL.

The chain uses TRBV5-4 and TRBJ1-2, with 7 bases that match TRBD1. Germline V gene data show CDR1 as SGHNT and CDR2 as YYREEE (reference sequence). V lost 5 bases to trimming and J lost 0 bases; unmatched junction nucleotides: 10. The length of the CDR3 is 16 residues. CDR3 residues: CASSLIGGDANYGYTF. The CDR3 DNA sequence: TGTGCCAGCAGTCTCATAGGGGGCGACGCTAACTATGGCTACACCTTC.

The chain carries TRBV29-1 and TRBJ2-7; 10 bases fit TRBD1. Germline V gene data show CDR1 as SQVTM and CDR2 as ANQGSEA. The CDR3 runs to 13 residues. V trimming: 6 bases; J trimming: 0 bases; junction bases outside the gene matches: 2. The CDR3 DNA follows: TGCAGCGTGCGGACAGGGGGCTCCTACGAGCAGTACTTC. Protein product: CSVRTGGSYEQYF.

This clone was seen only a few times. The V gene is TRBV7-2, the J gene TRBJ1-2; possible D gene TRBD1, 6 bases. The CDR3 extends over 14 amino acids. V lost 5 bases and J lost 0, with 10 bases in between. Germline-derived CDR1 and CDR2 are SGHTA and FQGNSA. CDR3 loop: CASSGQPTNYGYTF. CDR3 coding DNA: TGTGCCAGCAGCGGACAGCCAACTAACTATGGCTACACCTTC. Full variable domain (outside the CDR3, taken from reference TRBV7-2 and TRBJ1-2): GAGVSQSPSNKVTEKGKDVELRCDPISGHTALYWYRQSLGQGLEFLIYFQGNSAPDKSGLPSDRFSAERTGGSVSTLTIQRTQQEDSAVYLCASSGQPTNYGYTFGSGTRLTVV.

V gene TRBV27 combines with J gene TRBJ2-7; D unclear. The length of the CDR3 is 11 residues. V lost 4 bases, J lost 3 bases, and 4 bases lay in between. Germline CDR1 MNHEY, CDR2 SMNVEV (reference sequence). The CDR3 bases are TGTGCCAGCAGTTCCCTCTACGAGCAGTACTTC. Protein: CASSSLYEQYF.

The chain links TRBV21-1 to TRBJ2-3; the table's D call of TRBD2 was not tested on the DNA. TRBV21-1 is given as a pseudogene. The CDR3 sequence is 21 residues long. In DNA form, the CDR3 reads TGTGCCAGCAGCAAAGACAACTTTCGGGGACTAGCGGGAGGTAATTATGGGACGCAGTATTTT. Protein sequence: CASSKDNFRGLAGGNYGTQYF.

This clone occurred a few times. The rearrangement joins TRBV2 to TRBJ2-1, with D possibly being TRBD1 (5 bases). Germline CDR1 reads SNHLY; CDR2 reads FYNNEI. V was clipped by 1 base and J by 8 bases, with 12 bases between them. This CDR3 contains 14 residues. CDR3 loop: CASSEGRGLDEQFF. The CDR3 nucleotides read TGTGCCAGCAGTGAAGGTAGGGGTCTGGATGAGCAGTTCTTC.